This passage covers 14 T cell receptor beta chains from one sample sequenced in a study of blood T cell repertoires in COVID-19. Data came from immunoSEQ multiplex PCR; TCRdb stores just in-frame clones and leaves some out. Here the sample spans about 200,000 clones, roughly 89% being singletons. Sequencing input: peripheral blood. These TCRs come from a man aged 40-55 years with acute or convalescent COVID-19.

CDR3 sequence: CASSRDSNQYF. The CDR3 region has the DNA TGTGCCAGCAGCCGCGACAGTAATCAGTACTTC. The rearrangement joins TRBV3-1 (or the pseudogene TRBV3-2) to TRBJ2-4; maybe TRBD1 (5 bases). Between the trimmed V and J ends, which lost 4 bases and 12 bases, there was a span of 10 bases. Per the germline V gene, CDR1 is LGHDT and CDR2 is YNNKEL (reference sequence). The CDR3 is 11 residues long.

The chain links TRBV6-5 to TRBJ2-7; TRBD1 matches 9 bases. Trimming took 0 bases from V and 3 from J; bases not matched to a gene: 3. This CDR3 has 15 amino acids. Per the germline V gene, CDR1 is MNHEY and CDR2 is SVGAGI. The CDR3 DNA sequence: TGTGCCAGCAGTTACTCTGGGGACAGGGTCTACGAGCAGTACTTC. Translating gives CASSYSGDRVYEQYF.

This chain links TRBV6-1 with TRBJ1-6; D perhaps matches TRBD1 (6 bases). CDR3 length equals 13 residues. The ends were cut back, 1 base at V and 8 bases at J, with 6 bases in the middle. Germline V gene data show CDR1 as MNHNS and CDR2 as SASEGT. CDR3 region: CASSEGTDSPLHF. The DNA for the CDR3 is TGTGCCAGCAGTGAAGGGACAGATTCACCCCTCCACTTT.

This clone appeared a single time. CDR3 nucleotides: TGTGCCACCAGCAGAGCCACCGGGACAGGCCAATACGAGCAGTACTTC. Translating it yields CATSRATGTGQYEQYF. V is TRBV15 and J is TRBJ2-7; 8 bases are shared with TRBD1. The CDR3 is 16 residues long. The V gene's germline CDR1 is LNHNV and CDR2 YYDKDF (reference sequence). V lost 1 base, J lost 4 bases, and 9 bases stayed unmatched.

The chain recombines TRBV11-3 with TRBJ2-2; TRBD2 matches at 12 bases. CDR1 and CDR2 (germline): SGHNT, YENEEA. The CDR3 covers 16 residues. Germline trimming cut 1 base from V and 7 bases from J; bases unmatched to any gene: 4. The CDR3 spells CASSLGTSGVDGELFF. For the CDR3, the DNA is TGTGCCAGCAGCTTAGGGACTAGCGGGGTCGACGGGGAGCTGTTTTTT.

The chain joins TRBV10-3 to TRBJ1-1; D is perhaps TRBD1 (5 bases). The V end was cut by 6 bases, the J end by 0 bases, with 11 bases between. This CDR3 spans 14 amino acids. CDR1 is ENHRY and CDR2 is SYGVKD in the germline V gene. CDR3 bases: TGTGCCATCAGGCCCCCAGGGCTGAACACTGAAGCTTTCTTT. This encodes CAIRPPGLNTEAFF.

This chain links TRBV2 with TRBJ2-7, with D possibly matching TRBD2 (5 bases). From germline, CDR1 is SNHLY and CDR2 FYNNEI. Trimming removed 6 bases from V and 9 bases from J, with 18 bases in between. This CDR3 spans 13 amino acids. The CDR3 spells CASSPWTGDRQYF. CDR3 nucleotides: TGTGCCAGCAGCCCTTGGACTGGCGATCGGCAGTACTTC.

This chain joins TRBV7-8 and TRBJ2-5; possible D gene TRBD2, 5 bases. CDR1 is SGHVS, CDR2 FQNEAQ, per germline. The CDR3 runs to 16 residues. Trimming pared 8 bases from V and 7 bases from J, leaving 26 bases between. CDR3 in DNA: TGTGCCAGCTGCTCCCTCTTGTCTAGCTATACCGGGACCCAGTACTTC. Protein: CASCSLLSSYTGTQYF.

The V gene is TRBV2, the J gene TRBJ1-2; weak D call: TRBD1 (5 bases). V was pared by 6 bases and J by 2 bases, with 13 bases between. Germline lookup yields CDR1 SNHLY and CDR2 FYNNEI. The CDR3 is made up of 14 amino acids. CDR3 protein: CASSAWGVNYGYTF. For the CDR3, the DNA is TGTGCCAGCAGCGCGTGGGGGGTAAACTATGGCTACACCTTC.

This clone was recorded once. J is TRBJ1-5 and V is TRBV28, with a tentative D call TRBD1 (6 bases). Trimming took off 8 bases at V and 6 bases at J, with 14 bases between the two ends. This CDR3 has 13 residues. CDR1 and CDR2 from the germline V gene are MDHEN and SYDVKM. The CDR3 loop reads CASSTGDTQPQHF. The CDR3 nucleotides read TGTGCCAGCTCGACAGGTGATACTCAGCCCCAGCATTTT.

The genes are TRBV25-1 and TRBJ2-7, with 9 bases lining up with TRBD1. The length of the CDR3 is 15 residues. Germline CDR1 reads MGHDK; CDR2 reads SYGVNS. V lost 3 bases to trimming and J lost 6 bases; unmatched junction nucleotides: 9. The CDR3 is CASSDPGQGPSEQYF. DNA for the CDR3: TGTGCCAGCAGTGACCCGGGACAGGGACCCTCCGAGCAGTACTTC.

V is TRBV28 and J is TRBJ2-3; tentatively, D is TRBD2 (6 bases). The CDR3 is made up of 15 amino acids. The ends were cut back, 3 bases at V and 0 bases at J, with 10 bases in the middle. Germline assignment: CDR1 MDHEN and CDR2 SYDVKM. As DNA, the CDR3 is TGTGCCAGCAGTTTCATCGGGACTAGCACAGATACGCAGTATTTT. It translates to CASSFIGTSTDTQYF.

The chain carries TRBV30 and TRBJ2-2; TRBD1 aligns across 7 bases. V was clipped by 5 bases and J by 2 bases; unmatched bases: 2. The CDR3 is 13 residues long. Germline V gene sequence: CDR1 GTSNPN, CDR2 SVGIG (reference sequence). The CDR3 loop is CAWGQDNTGELFF. The CDR3 region has the DNA TGTGCCTGGGGACAGGATAACACCGGGGAGCTGTTTTTT.

The chain links TRBV28 to TRBJ2-7; TRBD1 matches 10 bases. The V gene's germline CDR1 is MDHEN and CDR2 SYDVKM. The CDR3 contains 14 residues. V shed 5 bases and J 6 bases; nucleotides not matched to a gene: 7. The CDR3 spells CASSGTGARGEQYF. The DNA of the CDR3 is TGTGCCAGCAGTGGGACAGGGGCTCGGGGCGAGCAGTACTTC.